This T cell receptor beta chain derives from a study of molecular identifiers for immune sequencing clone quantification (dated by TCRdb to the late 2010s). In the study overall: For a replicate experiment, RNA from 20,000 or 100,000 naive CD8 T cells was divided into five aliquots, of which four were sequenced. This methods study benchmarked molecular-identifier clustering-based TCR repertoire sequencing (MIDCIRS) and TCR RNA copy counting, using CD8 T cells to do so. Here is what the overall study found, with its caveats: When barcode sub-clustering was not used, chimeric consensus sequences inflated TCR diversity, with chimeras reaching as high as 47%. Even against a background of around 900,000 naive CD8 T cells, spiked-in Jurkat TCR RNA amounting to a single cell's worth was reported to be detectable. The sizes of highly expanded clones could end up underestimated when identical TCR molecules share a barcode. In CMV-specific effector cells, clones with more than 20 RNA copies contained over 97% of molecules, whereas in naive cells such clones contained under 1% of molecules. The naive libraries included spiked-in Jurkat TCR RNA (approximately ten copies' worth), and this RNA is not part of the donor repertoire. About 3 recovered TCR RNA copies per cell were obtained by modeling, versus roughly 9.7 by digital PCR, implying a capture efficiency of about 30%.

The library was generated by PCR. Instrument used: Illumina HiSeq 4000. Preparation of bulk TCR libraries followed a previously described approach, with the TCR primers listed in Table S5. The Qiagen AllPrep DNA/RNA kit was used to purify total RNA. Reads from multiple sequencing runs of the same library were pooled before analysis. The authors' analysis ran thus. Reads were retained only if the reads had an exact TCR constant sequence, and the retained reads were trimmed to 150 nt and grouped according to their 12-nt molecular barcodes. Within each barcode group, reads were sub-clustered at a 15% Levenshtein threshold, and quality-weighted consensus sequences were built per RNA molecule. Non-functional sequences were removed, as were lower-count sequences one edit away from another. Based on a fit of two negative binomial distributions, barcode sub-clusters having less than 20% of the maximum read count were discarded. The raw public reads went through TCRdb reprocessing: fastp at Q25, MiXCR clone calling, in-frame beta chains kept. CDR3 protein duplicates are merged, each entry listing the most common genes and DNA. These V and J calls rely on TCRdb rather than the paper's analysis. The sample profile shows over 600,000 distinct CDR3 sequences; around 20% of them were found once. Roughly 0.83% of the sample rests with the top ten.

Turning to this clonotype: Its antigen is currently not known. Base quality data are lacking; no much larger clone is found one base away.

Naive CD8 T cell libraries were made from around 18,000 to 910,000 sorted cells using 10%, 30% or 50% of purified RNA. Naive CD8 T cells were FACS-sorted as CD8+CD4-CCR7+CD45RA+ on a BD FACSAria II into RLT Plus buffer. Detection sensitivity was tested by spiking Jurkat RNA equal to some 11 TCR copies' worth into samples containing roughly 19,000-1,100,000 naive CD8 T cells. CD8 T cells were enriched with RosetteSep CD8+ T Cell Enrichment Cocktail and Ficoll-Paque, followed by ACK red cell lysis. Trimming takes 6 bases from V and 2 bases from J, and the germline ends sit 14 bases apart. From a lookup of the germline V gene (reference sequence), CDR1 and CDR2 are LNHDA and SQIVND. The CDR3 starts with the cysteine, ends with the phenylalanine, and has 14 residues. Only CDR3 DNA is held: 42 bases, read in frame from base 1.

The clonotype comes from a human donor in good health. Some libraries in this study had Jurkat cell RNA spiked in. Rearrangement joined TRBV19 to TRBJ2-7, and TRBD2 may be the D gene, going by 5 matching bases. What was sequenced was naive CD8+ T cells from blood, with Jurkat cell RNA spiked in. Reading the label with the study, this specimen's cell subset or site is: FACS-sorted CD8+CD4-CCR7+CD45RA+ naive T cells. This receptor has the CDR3 CASSMAAGAYEQYF. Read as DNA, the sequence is TGTGCCAGTAGCATGGCCGCCGGGGCCTACGAGCAGTACTTC.